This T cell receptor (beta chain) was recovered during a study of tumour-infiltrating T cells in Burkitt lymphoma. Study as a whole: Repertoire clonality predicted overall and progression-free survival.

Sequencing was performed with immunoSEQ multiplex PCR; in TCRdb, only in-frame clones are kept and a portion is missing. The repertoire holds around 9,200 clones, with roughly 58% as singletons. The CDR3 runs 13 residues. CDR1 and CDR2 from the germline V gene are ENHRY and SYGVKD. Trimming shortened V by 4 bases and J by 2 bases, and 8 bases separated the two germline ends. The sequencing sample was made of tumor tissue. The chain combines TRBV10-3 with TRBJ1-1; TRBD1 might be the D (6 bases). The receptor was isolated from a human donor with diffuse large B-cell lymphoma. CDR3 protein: CAISGQANTEAFF. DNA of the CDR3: TGTGCCATCAGTGGACAGGCCAACACTGAAGCTTTCTTT.